This TCR beta chain was captured in a study of blood T cell repertoires in COVID-19. Overall study context: Samples representing acute and convalescent COVID-19 were sourced from the United States, Italy and Spain. PBMCs, B-cell-depleted T cells, or T cells were the source of the cDNA or gDNA that made up the material.

Trimming pared 0 bases from V and 4 bases from J, leaving 9 bases between. The germline gives CDR1 SGHNT, CDR2 YENEEA. This CDR3 contains 14 residues. Measured with immunoSEQ multiplex PCR; TCRdb has only the in-frame clones, and not every one. The table lists a few hundred thousand clones, about 91% of them singletons. The clonotype comes from a woman aged 35 to 49 who had recovered from COVID-19. Input material: peripheral blood. The rearrangement links TRBV11-3 to TRBJ1-1; no clear D gene. The CDR3 region is CASSLDTVSTEAFF. The CDR3 bases are TGTGCCAGCAGCTTAGATACGGTTTCCACTGAAGCTTTCTTT.